A single sample is the source of the 27 T cell receptor beta chains below, sequenced in a study of graft-versus-host responses after intestinal transplantation. These receptors lack a known antigen. The repertoire was sequenced with immunoSEQ multiplex PCR; TCRdb's copy has only in-frame clones and lacks some. The data contain about 100,000 clones, more than 75% of them singletons. The starting material was unstimulated CD4+ T cells sorted from spleen or lymph node cells, obtained before transplant. Every receptor here comes from a human donor who was the organ donor for an intestinal transplant.

The V gene is TRBV19, the J gene TRBJ2-3; TRBD1 agrees at 8 bases. J gave up 8 bases and V 3 bases, and 4 bases lay outside the gene matches. This CDR3 region has 13 residues. CDR1 and CDR2 (germline): LNHDA, SQIVND (reference sequence). The CDR3 DNA reads TGTGCCAGTAGTATCGATCAGGGGGCTACGCAGTATTTT. It specifies CASSIDQGATQYF.

The chain combines TRBV5-6 with TRBJ1-4, with D perhaps matching TRBD1 (6 bases). This CDR3 is 16 amino acids long. Between the trimmed V and J ends, which lost 0 bases and 4 bases, there was a span of 13 bases. From germline, CDR1 is SGHDT and CDR2 YYEEEE. CDR3 sequence: CASSLERGGYNEKLFF. The CDR3 region has the DNA TGTGCCAGCAGCTTGGAGAGGGGGGGGTATAATGAAAAACTGTTTTTT.

This clone occurred a few times. V is TRBV23-1 and J is TRBJ2-7; possibly TRBD1 or TRBD2 for D (6 bases each). TRBV23-1 is flagged as an ORF with uncertain function. The germline V and J ends were trimmed by 2 bases and 3 bases, with 11 bases remaining between them. The CDR3 consists of 14 residues. CDR3 loop: CASSQGGGGYEQYF. The CDR3 coding sequence is TGCGCCAGCAGTCAAGGCGGAGGGGGCTACGAGCAGTACTTC.

For the CDR3, the DNA is TGTGCCTGGAGGGGGGCGAGCAATCAGCCCCAGCATTTT. Amino acids: CAWRGASNQPQHF. The chain is built from TRBV30 and TRBJ1-5, with a possible D match to TRBD1 (6 bases). V was pared by 3 bases and J by 1 base, with 7 bases between. Germline values: CDR1 GTSNPN, CDR2 SVGIG (reference sequence). The CDR3 extends over 13 amino acids.

This chain uses TRBV6-1 with TRBJ1-2; 8 bases fit TRBD1. Germline lookup yields CDR1 MNHNS and CDR2 SASEGT. The CDR3 extends over 14 amino acids. Trimming removed 4 bases from V and 6 bases from J; junction bases left unmatched: 7. The CDR3 sequence: CASSVGTGPDGYTF. CDR3 coding DNA: TGTGCCAGCAGTGTGGGGACAGGCCCCGATGGCTACACCTTC.

V gene TRBV7-3 combines with J gene TRBJ1-1; 7 nucleotides match TRBD1. This CDR3 is built from 13 residues. Germline V gene lookup returns CDR1 SGHTA and CDR2 FQGTGA. J lost 3 bases, V lost 4 bases, and 2 bases had no gene match. The CDR3 loop reads CASSSDRDTEAFF. Here the CDR3 DNA reads TGTGCCAGCAGCTCAGACAGGGACACTGAAGCTTTCTTT.

The V and J genes are TRBV6-1 and TRBJ1-2; 9 nucleotides align to TRBD1. The CDR3 covers 11 residues. CDR1 and CDR2 (germline): MNHNS, SASEGT. With V trimmed by 5 bases and J by 8 bases, 0 bases remained unmatched. In DNA, the CDR3 is TGTGCCAGCAGTACAGGGGGCGGCTACACCTTC. This sequence encodes CASSTGGGYTF.

The V gene is TRBV6-1, the J gene TRBJ1-5; D gene uncertain. Trimming stripped 6 bases from V and 1 base from J, with 10 bases between. The CDR3 has 14 amino acids. Germline V lookup: CDR1 MNHNS, CDR2 SASEGT. CDR3 sequence: CASSWGTSNQPQHF. The CDR3 nucleotides read TGTGCCAGCAGCTGGGGAACAAGCAATCAGCCCCAGCATTTT.

The chain combines TRBV6-1 with TRBJ1-6, with D possibly TRBD1 on 5 matching bases. This CDR3 region has 16 residues. V lost 3 bases and J lost 6, with 15 bases in between. CDR1 and CDR2 (germline): MNHNS, SASEGT. The CDR3 bases are TGTGCCAGCAGTGATATCCCAGGGACCTCTAATTCACCCCTCCACTTT. Translated: CASSDIPGTSNSPLHF.

The chain carries TRBV28 and TRBJ2-1; a possible D gene is TRBD2 (5 bases). The CDR3 is made up of 16 amino acids. The V gene lost 3 bases and the J gene lost 7 bases, with 19 bases spanning the gap. Germline CDR1 is MDHEN and CDR2 is SYDVKM. CDR3 nucleotide sequence: TGTGCCAGCAGTTTTCACACCCGTTTAGCGCTGAATGAGCAGTTCTTC. It yields the protein CASSFHTRLALNEQFF.

CDR3 nucleotide sequence: TGTGCCAGCTCACCCGAAACTACGGTCTCTGGAAACACCATATATTTT. Its translation is CASSPETTVSGNTIYF. The V and J genes are TRBV18 and TRBJ1-3; unclear D gene. Between the trimmed V and J ends, which lost 3 bases and 0 bases, there was a span of 12 bases. Germline CDR1 is KGHSH and CDR2 is LQKENI. CDR3 length: 16 amino acids.

This chain uses TRBV7-8 with TRBJ1-5; unclear D gene. The length of the CDR3 is 21 residues. Per germline, CDR1 SGHVS and CDR2 FQNEAQ. Trimming pared 5 bases from V and 0 bases from J, leaving 29 bases between. CDR3 sequence (DNA): TGTGCCAGCAGCCTATCGCCTCCCAATCGGCTCGAACGATATAGCAATCAGCCCCAGCATTTT. Its protein is CASSLSPPNRLERYSNQPQHF.

The chain couples TRBV9 to TRBJ2-5; 10 bases map to TRBD1. The CDR3 contains 16 residues. Germline CDR1 reads SGDLS; CDR2 reads YYNGEE. The ends lost 2 bases at V and 3 bases at J; junction bases unmatched: 7. CDR3 nucleotide sequence: TGTGCCAGCAGCGTTAGGGACAGGGGAATGGAAGAGACCCAGTACTTC. Translated, it gives CASSVRDRGMEETQYF. The whole variable domain, filled in from reference TRBV9 and TRBJ2-5, reads DSGVTQTPKHLITATGQRVTLRCSPRSGDLSVYWYQQSLDQGLQFLIQYYNGEERAKGNILERFSAQQFPDLHSELNLSSLELGDSALYFCASSVRDRGMEETQYFGPGTRLLVL.

V is TRBV11-2 and J is TRBJ1-4; D is undetermined. V was clipped by 2 bases and J by 8 bases, with 9 bases between them. Germline V gene lookup returns CDR1 SGHAT and CDR2 FQNNGV. The CDR3 is 13 amino acids. The CDR3 DNA is TGTGCCAGCAGCTTAAATTTACTCGAAAAACTGTTTTTT. The encoded protein is CASSLNLLEKLFF. Looking up the rest from reference TRBV11-2 and TRBJ1-4 gives the full variable domain: EAGVAQSPRYKIIEKRQSVAFWCNPISGHATLYWYQQILGQGPKLLIQFQNNGVVDDSQLPKDRFSAERLKGVDSTLKIQPAKLEDSAVYLCASSLNLLEKLFFGSGTQLSVL.

This clone was observed a handful of times. This sample also contains other DNA sequences that code for the same CDR3. V usage is TRBV19 and J usage is TRBJ2-7; TRBD2 is a possible D gene (5 bases). V lost 3 bases and J 0 bases, leaving 9 bases between the germline ends. The CDR3 is 14 residues long. CDR1 LNHDA and CDR2 SQIVND come from the germline V gene (reference sequence). CDR3 protein: CASSISGSSYEQYF. DNA for the CDR3: TGTGCCAGTAGTATCTCGGGGAGCTCCTACGAGCAGTACTTC.

V gene TRBV4-2 combines with J gene TRBJ2-3, with a possible D match to TRBD1 (6 bases). Germline CDR1 and CDR2: LGHNA and YNFKEQ. Between the trimmed V and J ends, which lost 11 bases and 2 bases, there was a span of 14 bases. The CDR3 loop spans 13 amino acids. CDR3 loop: CASNREPTDTQYF. In DNA form, the CDR3 reads TGTGCCTCCAACAGGGAGCCCACAGATACGCAGTATTTT.

The V and J genes are TRBV2 and TRBJ2-3; D ambiguous. CDR1 is SNHLY and CDR2 is FYNNEI in the germline V gene. The CDR3 sequence is 14 residues long. Trimming removed 6 bases from V and 2 bases from J, with 12 bases in between. In DNA, the CDR3 is TGTGCCAGCAGGGACCGTGGGAACACAGATACGCAGTATTTT. Translation gives CASRDRGNTDTQYF.

This clone was recorded a few times. The V call is TRBV28, the J call TRBJ1-4, with no clear D. This CDR3 comprises 13 residues. Germline lookup yields CDR1 MDHEN and CDR2 SYDVKM. V was clipped by 8 bases and J by 13 bases, with 20 bases between them. The CDR3 sequence: CASGPPGYSPLFF. Here the CDR3 DNA reads TGTGCCAGCGGACCGCCAGGCTATTCCCCACTGTTTTTT.

This chain links TRBV21-1 with TRBJ1-2. TRBV21-1 is classified as a pseudogene. The CDR3 loop spans 11 amino acids. This chain's CDR3 is CASSGPGGRSF. CDR3 nucleotide sequence: TGTGCCAGCAGTGGGCCGGGCGGCCGCTCCTTC.

V usage is TRBV30 and J usage is TRBJ1-3; weak D call: TRBD1 (6 bases). The CDR3 is made up of 13 amino acids. Germline V lookup: CDR1 GTSNPN, CDR2 SVGIG (reference sequence). V was clipped by 0 bases and J by 3 bases, with 6 bases between them. This CDR3 reads CAWSVQGGNTIYF. CDR3 coding DNA: TGTGCCTGGAGTGTACAGGGTGGAAACACCATATATTTT. The full variable domain, rest sourced from reference TRBV30 and TRBJ1-3, is SQTIHQWPATLVQPVGSPLSLECTVEGTSNPNLYWYRQAAGRGLQLLFYSVGIGQISSEVPQNLSASRPQDRQFILSSKKLLLSDSGFYLCAWSVQGGNTIYFGEGSWLTVV.

The chain combines TRBV27 with TRBJ2-7, with D possibly TRBD2 on 5 matching bases. Germline CDR1 reads MNHEY; CDR2 reads SMNVEV (reference sequence). Trimming took off 2 bases at V and 4 bases at J, with 15 bases between the two ends. The CDR3 runs 15 residues. The CDR3 coding sequence is TGTGCCAGCAGTTTAGTGAGGACTCATTATTACGAGCAGTACTTC. Translated, it gives CASSLVRTHYYEQYF.

This clone was seen a few times. Distinct nucleotide sequences in the sample also encode this CDR3. J is TRBJ1-1 and V is TRBV5-6; no clear D gene. The CDR3 runs 11 residues. V dropped 4 bases and J dropped 10 bases, with 11 bases sitting between them. From germline, CDR1 is SGHDT and CDR2 YYEEEE. The CDR3 bases are TGTGCCAGCAGCCTGGGAGGGAGAGCTTTCTTT. This codes for CASSLGGRAFF.

V is TRBV28 and J is TRBJ2-7; 8 bases line up with TRBD1. CDR3 length: 14 residues. CDR1 and CDR2 from the germline V gene are MDHEN and SYDVKM. V trimming: 11 bases; J trimming: 1 base; junction bases outside the gene matches: 10. In DNA form, the CDR3 reads TGTGCCGGGTCCCGGACAGGGCTTTCCTACGAGCAGTACTTC. Protein: CAGSRTGLSYEQYF.

This rearrangement joins TRBV5-6 to TRBJ1-1, with D possibly being TRBD1 (6 bases). With 1 base removed from V and 5 bases from J, the gap between germline ends came to 21 bases. This CDR3 spans 17 amino acids. CDR1 SGHDT and CDR2 YYEEEE come from the germline V gene. The CDR3 nucleotides read TGTGCCAGCAGCTTGCCCCCCGGGACACCAACGGGGACTGAAGCTTTCTTT. It codes for CASSLPPGTPTGTEAFF.

The genes are TRBV5-1 and TRBJ2-7; 7 bases are shared with TRBD2. Germline trimming cut 1 base from V and 0 bases from J; bases unmatched to any gene: 1. Per the germline V gene, CDR1 is SGHRS and CDR2 is YFSETQ. There are 14 residues in the CDR3. For the CDR3, the DNA is TGCGCCAGCAGCTTGCGGGGGGTCTCCTACGAGCAGTACTTC. Amino acid sequence: CASSLRGVSYEQYF.

The rearrangement uses TRBV5-4 and TRBJ2-7, with a weak D call TRBD1 (6 bases). Germline-derived CDR1 and CDR2 are SGHNT and YYREEE (reference sequence). The CDR3 is 14 amino acids. With 2 bases removed from V and 2 bases from J, the gap between germline ends came to 11 bases. The CDR3 region has the DNA TGTGCCAGCAGCTTACAGGGTGTAACCTACGAGCAGTACTTC. Translating gives CASSLQGVTYEQYF.

The rearrangement links TRBV25-1 to TRBJ2-3; the D gene could be TRBD1 or TRBD2 (5 bases each). CDR1 is MGHDK, CDR2 SYGVNS, per germline. The germline V and J ends were trimmed by 0 bases and 4 bases, with 11 bases remaining between them. The CDR3 is 15 amino acids. The CDR3: CASSEYAGAADTQYF. DNA of the CDR3: TGTGCCAGCAGTGAATATGCCGGGGCAGCAGATACGCAGTATTTT.